Detailed here is one T cell receptor (beta chain). The CDR3 runs to 13 residues. Germline-derived CDR1 and CDR2 are ENHRY and SYGVKD. Germline trimming cut 7 bases from V and 7 bases from J; bases unmatched to any gene: 6. The data derive from a study of shared clonotypes between healthy human individuals. The healthy adult donors were HIV-negative and reported no recent acute infections or vaccinations. Investigators divided CD4+ cells into CD45RA+ naive and CD45RA-negative memory subsets. For sorted subsets, 150 to 200 ng DNA per replicate equaled 30,000 or so T cell genomes. Under the authors' procedure: ImmunoSEQ sequences covered only the junction and lacked quality scores; filtering therefore differed. TCRdb's copy holds only in-frame clones and misses some; the assay was immunoSEQ multiplex PCR. That table furnishes V, J and clone size, whereas the DNA furnished D and trimming. The sample includes around 1,100,000 clones, approximately 80% of them seen just once.

The rearrangement joins TRBV10-3 to TRBJ1-4, with TRBD1 matching 7 bases. The clonotype originates from a man aged 18 to 30 in good health. Some clones in this sample may be carry-over from other donors' samples. Sequencing was done on a sample of memory CD4+ T cells from PBMCs. Subset described: CD45RA-negative fraction. CDR3 nucleotide sequence: TGTGCCATCACGGGAGGGGGCGGTGAAAAACTGTTTTTT. It translates to CAITGGGGEKLFF.